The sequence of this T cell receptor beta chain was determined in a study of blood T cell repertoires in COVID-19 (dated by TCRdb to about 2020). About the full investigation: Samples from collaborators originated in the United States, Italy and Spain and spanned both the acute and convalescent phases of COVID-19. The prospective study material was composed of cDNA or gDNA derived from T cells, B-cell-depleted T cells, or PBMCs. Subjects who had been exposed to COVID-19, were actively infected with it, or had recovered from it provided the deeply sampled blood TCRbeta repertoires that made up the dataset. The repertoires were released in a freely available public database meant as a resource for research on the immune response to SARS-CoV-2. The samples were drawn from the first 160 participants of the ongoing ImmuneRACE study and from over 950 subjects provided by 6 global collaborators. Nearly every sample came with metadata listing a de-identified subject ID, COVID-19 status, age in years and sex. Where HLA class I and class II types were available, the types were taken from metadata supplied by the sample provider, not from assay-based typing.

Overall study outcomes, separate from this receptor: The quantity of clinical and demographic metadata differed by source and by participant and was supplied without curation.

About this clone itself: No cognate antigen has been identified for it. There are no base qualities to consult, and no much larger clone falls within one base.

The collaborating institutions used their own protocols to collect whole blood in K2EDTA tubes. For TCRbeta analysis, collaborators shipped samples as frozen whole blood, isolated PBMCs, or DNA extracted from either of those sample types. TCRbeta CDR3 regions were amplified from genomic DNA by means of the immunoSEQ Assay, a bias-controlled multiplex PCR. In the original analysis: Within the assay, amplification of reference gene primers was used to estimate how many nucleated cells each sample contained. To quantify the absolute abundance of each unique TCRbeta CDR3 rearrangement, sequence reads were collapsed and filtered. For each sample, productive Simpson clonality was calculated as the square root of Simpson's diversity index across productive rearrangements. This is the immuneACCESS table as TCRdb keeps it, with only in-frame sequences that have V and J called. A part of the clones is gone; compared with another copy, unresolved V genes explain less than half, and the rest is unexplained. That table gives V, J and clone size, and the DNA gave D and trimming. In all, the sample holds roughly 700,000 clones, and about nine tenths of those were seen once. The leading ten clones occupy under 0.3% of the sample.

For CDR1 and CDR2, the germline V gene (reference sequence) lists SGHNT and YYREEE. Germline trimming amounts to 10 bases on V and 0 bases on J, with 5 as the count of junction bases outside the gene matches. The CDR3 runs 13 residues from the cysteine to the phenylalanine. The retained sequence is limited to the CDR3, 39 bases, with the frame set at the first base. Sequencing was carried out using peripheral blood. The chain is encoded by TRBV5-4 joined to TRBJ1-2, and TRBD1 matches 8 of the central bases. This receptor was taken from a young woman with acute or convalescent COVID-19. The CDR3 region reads CAGRTGSNYGYTF. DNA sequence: TGTGCCGGCCGGACAGGGTCTAACTATGGCTACACCTTC.